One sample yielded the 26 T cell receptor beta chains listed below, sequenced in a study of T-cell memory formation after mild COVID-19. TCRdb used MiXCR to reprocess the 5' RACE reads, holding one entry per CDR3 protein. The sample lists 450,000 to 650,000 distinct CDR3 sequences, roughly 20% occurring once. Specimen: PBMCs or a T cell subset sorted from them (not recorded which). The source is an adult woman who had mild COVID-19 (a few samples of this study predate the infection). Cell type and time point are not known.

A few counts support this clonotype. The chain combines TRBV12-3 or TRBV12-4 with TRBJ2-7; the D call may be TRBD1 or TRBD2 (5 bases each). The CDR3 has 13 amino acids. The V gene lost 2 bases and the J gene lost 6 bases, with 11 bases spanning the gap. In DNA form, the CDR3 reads TGTGCCAGCAGTTTAAGCCGGGGCCCCGAGCAGTACTTC. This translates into CASSLSRGPEQYF.

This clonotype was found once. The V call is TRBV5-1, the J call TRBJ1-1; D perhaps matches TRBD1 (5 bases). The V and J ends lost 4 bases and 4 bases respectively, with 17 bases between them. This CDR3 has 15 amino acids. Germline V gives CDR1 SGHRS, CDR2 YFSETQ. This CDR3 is CASSPLARASTEAFF. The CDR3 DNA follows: TGCGCCAGCAGCCCCCTTGCCAGGGCGAGCACTGAAGCTTTCTTT.

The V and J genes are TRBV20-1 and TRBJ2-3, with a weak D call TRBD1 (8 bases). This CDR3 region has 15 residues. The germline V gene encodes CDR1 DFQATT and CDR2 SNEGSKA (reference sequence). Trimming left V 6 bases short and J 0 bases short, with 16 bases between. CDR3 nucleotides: TGCAGTGCCTCCTACAGGGGGGGGAGCACAGATACGCAGTATTTT. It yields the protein CSASYRGGSTDTQYF.

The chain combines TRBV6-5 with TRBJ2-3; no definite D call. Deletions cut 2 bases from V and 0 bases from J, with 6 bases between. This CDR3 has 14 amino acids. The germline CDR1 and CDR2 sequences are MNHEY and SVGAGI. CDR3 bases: TGTGCCAGCAGTTACGACACTAGCACAGATACGCAGTATTTT. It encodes CASSYDTSTDTQYF.

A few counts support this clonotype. CDR3 residues: CASSYSPKDGYEQYF. In DNA form, the CDR3 reads TGTGCCAGCAGTTACTCACCAAAAGATGGGTACGAGCAGTACTTC. V gene TRBV6-5 combines with J gene TRBJ2-7; D not resolved. The CDR3 has 15 residues. V lost 0 bases and J 4 bases, leaving 13 bases between the germline ends. Germline V lookup: CDR1 MNHEY, CDR2 SVGAGI.

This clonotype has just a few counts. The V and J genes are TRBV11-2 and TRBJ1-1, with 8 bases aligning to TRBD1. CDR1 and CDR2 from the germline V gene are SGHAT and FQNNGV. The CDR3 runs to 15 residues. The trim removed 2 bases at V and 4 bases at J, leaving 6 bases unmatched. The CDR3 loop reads CASSLTQGGTTEAFF. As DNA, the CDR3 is TGTGCCAGCAGCTTAACACAGGGGGGGACCACTGAAGCTTTCTTT.

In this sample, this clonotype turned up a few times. CDR3 in amino acids: CASSSVRDGSSYEQYF. The CDR3 coding sequence is TGTGCCAGCAGCTCAGTCCGGGACGGGAGCTCCTACGAGCAGTACTTC. The genes are TRBV13 and TRBJ2-7; D may be TRBD2 (6 bases). Trimming shortened V by 4 bases and J by 0 bases, and 16 bases separated the two germline ends. The germline gives CDR1 PRHDT, CDR2 FYEKMQ (reference sequence). This CDR3 comprises 16 residues.

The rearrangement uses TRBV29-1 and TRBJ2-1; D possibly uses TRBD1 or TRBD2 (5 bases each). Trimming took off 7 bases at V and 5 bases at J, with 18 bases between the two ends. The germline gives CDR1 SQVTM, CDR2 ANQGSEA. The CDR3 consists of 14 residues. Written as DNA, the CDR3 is TGCAGCGGCGAGAGGGGTGAGGGGAACAATGAGCAGTTCTTC. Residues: CSGERGEGNNEQFF.

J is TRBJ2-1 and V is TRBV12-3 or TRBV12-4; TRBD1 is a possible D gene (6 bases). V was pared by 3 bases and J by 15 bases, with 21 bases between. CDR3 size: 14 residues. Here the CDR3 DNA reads TGTGCCAGCAGTTTGATTAGTGTTTCAACAGGGCGGTTCTTC. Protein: CASSLISVSTGRFF.

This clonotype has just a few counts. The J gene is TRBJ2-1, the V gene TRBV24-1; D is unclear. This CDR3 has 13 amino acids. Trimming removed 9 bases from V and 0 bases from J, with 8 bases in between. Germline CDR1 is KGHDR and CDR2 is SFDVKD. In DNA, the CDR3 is TGTGCCACCTCTACGGGCTCCTACAATGAGCAGTTCTTC. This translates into CATSTGSYNEQFF.

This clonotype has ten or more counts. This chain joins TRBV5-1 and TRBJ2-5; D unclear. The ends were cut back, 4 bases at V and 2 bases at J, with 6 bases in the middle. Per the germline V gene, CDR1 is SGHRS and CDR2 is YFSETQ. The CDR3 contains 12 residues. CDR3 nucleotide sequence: TGCGCCAGCAGCCCCGGTCAAGAGACCCAGTACTTC. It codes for CASSPGQETQYF.

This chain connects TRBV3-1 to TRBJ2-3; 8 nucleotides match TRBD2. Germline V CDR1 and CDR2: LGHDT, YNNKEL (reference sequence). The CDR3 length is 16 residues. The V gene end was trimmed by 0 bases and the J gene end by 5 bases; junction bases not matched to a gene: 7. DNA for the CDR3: TGTGCCAGCAGCCAAGATCGAGTCGCGGGGGGAGATACGCAGTATTTT. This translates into CASSQDRVAGGDTQYF.

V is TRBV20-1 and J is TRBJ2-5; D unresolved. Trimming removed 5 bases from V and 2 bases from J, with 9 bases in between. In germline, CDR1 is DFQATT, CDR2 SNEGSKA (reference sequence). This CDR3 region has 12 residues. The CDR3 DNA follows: TGCAGTGCTTACTTTGGTCAAGAGACCCAGTACTTC. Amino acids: CSAYFGQETQYF.

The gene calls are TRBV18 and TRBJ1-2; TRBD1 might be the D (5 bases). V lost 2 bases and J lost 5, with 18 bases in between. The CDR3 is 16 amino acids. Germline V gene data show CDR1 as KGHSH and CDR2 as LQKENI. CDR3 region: CASSPASQGSGYGYTF. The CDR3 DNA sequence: TGTGCCAGCTCACCAGCCTCTCAGGGATCCGGGTATGGCTACACCTTC. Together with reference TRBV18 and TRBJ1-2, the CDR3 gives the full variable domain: NAGVMQNPRHLVRRRGQEARLRCSPMKGHSHVYWYRQLPEEGLKFMVYLQKENIIDESGMPKERFSAEFPKEGPSILRIQQVVRGDSAAYFCASSPASQGSGYGYTFGSGTRLTVV.

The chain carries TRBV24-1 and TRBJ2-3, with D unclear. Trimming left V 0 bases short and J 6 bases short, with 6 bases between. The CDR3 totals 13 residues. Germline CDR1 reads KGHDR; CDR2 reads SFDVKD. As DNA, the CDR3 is TGTGCCACCAGTGATTTGACAGAGGATACGCAGTATTTT. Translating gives CATSDLTEDTQYF.

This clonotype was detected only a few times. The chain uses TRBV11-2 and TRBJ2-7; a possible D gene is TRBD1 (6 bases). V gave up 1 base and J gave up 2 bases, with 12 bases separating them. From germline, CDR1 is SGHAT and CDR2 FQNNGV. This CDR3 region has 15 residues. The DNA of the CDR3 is TGTGCCAGCAGCTTAGTTGGGGGCCGAACCTACGAGCAGTACTTC. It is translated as CASSLVGGRTYEQYF.

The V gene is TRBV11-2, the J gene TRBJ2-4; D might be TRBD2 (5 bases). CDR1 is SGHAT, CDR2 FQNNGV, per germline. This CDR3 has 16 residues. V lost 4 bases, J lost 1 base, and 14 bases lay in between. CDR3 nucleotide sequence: TGTGCCAGCAGCTCTACTAGAGAGGCTGCCAAAAACATTCAGTACTTC. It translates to CASSSTREAAKNIQYF.

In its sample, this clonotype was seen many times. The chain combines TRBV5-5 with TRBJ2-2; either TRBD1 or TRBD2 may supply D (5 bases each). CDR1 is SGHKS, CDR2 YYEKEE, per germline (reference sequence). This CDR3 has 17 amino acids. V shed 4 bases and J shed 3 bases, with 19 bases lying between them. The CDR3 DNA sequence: TGTGCCAGCAGCCGACAACCGGGACGGGAATACACCGGGGAGCTGTTTTTT. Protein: CASSRQPGREYTGELFF.

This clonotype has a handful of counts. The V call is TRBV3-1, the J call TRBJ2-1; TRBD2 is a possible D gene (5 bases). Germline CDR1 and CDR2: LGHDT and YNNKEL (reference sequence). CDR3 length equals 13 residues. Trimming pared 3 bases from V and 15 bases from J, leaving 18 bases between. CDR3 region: CASSQVGESGLFF. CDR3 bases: TGTGCCAGCAGCCAGGTTGGGGAGAGCGGTTTGTTCTTC.

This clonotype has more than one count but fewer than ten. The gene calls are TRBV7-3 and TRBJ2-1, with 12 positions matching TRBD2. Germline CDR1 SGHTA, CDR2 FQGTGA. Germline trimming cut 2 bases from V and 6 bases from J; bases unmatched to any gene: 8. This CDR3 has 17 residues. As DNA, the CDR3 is TGTGCCAGCAGCTTACTTCCTAGCGGGGGGGCCGGCAATGAGCAGTTCTTC. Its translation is CASSLLPSGGAGNEQFF.

The CDR3: CASSVGGQYNEKLFF. As DNA, the CDR3 is TGTGCCAGCAGCGTCGGGGGACAGTATAATGAAAAACTGTTTTTT. This chain connects TRBV7-9 to TRBJ1-4, with TRBD1 matching 7 bases. Trimming cost V 5 bases and J 4 bases; bases outside gene matches: 7. CDR1 and CDR2 from the germline V gene are SEHNR and FQNEAQ (reference sequence). There are 15 residues in the CDR3.

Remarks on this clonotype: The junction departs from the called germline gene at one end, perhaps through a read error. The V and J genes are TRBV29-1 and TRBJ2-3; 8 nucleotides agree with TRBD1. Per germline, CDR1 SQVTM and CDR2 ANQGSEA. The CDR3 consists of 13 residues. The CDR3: CSVDPTGGLAKCF. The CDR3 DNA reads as TGCAGCGTTGACCCCACAGGGGGATTAGCGAAGTGTTTT.

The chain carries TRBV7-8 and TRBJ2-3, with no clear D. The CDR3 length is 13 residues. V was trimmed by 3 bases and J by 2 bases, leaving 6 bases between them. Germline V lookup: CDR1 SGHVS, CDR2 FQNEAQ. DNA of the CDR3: TGTGCCAGCAGCTTGTCCATCACAGATACGCAGTATTTT. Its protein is CASSLSITDTQYF.

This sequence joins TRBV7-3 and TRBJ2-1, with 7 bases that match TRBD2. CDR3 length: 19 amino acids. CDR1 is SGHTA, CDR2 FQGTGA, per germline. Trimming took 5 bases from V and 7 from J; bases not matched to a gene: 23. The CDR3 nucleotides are TGTGCCAGCAGCCCGGGGCTTGGTAACTGGCGGGAGATAATAAATGAGCAGTTCTTC. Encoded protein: CASSPGLGNWREIINEQFF.

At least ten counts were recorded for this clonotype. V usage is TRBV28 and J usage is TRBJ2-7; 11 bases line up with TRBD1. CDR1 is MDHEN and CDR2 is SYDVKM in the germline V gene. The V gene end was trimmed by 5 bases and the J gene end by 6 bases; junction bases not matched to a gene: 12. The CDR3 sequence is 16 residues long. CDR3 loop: CASSPGTGGSLGEQYF. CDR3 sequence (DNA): TGTGCCAGCAGTCCCGGGACAGGGGGAAGCTTGGGCGAGCAGTACTTC.

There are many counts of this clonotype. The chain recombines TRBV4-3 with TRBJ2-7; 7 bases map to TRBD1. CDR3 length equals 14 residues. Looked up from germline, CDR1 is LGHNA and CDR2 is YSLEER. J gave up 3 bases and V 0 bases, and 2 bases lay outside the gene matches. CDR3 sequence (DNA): TGCGCCAGCAGCCAAGATAGACAGGGCTACGAGCAGTACTTC. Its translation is CASSQDRQGYEQYF.